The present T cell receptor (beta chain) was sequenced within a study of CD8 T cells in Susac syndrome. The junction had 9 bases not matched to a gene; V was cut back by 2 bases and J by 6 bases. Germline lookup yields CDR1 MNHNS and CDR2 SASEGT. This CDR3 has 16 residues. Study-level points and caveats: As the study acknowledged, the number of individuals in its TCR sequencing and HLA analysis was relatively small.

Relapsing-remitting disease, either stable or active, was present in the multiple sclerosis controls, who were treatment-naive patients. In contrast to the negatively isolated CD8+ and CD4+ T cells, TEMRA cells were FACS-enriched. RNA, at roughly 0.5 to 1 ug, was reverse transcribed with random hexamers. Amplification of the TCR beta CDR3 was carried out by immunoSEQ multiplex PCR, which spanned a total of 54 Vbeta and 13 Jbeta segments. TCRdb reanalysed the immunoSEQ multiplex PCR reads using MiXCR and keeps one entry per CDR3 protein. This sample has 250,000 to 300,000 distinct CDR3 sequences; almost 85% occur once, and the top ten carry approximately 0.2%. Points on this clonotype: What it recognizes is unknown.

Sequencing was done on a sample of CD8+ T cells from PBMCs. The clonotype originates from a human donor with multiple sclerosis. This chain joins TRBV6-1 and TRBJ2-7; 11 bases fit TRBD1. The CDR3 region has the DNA TGTGCCAGCAGTGAAATAACGGACAGGGGGCTGGCCGAGCAGTACTTC. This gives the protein CASSEITDRGLAEQYF.